The rows below give T cell receptor beta chains drawn from one sample of a study of shared clonotypes between healthy human individuals. Generated by immunoSEQ multiplex PCR, the TCRdb table keeps only in-frame clones and is missing some. Here the sample spans 1.5 million to 1.9 million clones, 95% to 99% being singletons. The sequenced sample consisted of naive CD4+ T cells sorted from blood. These TCRs come from a man aged 30 to 45 in good health. CDR3s include the opening cysteine and the closing phenylalanine or tryptophan. A D gene is named only where the DNA matches it firmly. For some rows the clone size is stated as once, few or many, or as a class when expanded; others skip it.

TRBJ2-3 - 16 - TRBV9 TGTGCCAGCAGCGTAGACGCTGGCAGGCGGACAGATACGCAGTATTTT CASSVDAGRRTDTQYF
TRBJ2-1 - 12 - TRBV7-2 TGTGCCAGCAGCTTACCCTACAATGAGCAGTTCTTC CASSLPYNEQFF
TRBJ2-5 - 13 - TRBV14 TGTGCCAGCAGCCAAGTTATAGGGGAGACCCAGTACTTC CASSQVIGETQYF
TRBJ2-1 - 12 - TRBV7-6 TGTGCCAGCAGCTTCCCGGCCAATGAGCAGTTCTTC CASSFPANEQFF
TRBJ2-1 TRBD2 15 - TRBV28 TGTGCCAGCAGTTTGCGGCGGGGGGGGTACAATGAGCAGTTCTTC CASSLRRGGYNEQFF
TRBJ2-1 TRBD2 16 once TRBV11-2 TGTGCCAGCAGCTTAGGAACTAGCGGGAACTACAATGAGCAGTTCTTC CASSLGTSGNYNEQFF
TRBJ2-2 TRBD1 15 - TRBV5-1 TGCGCCAGCAGCTTGTCGACAGGGGATGGAGGGGAGCTGTTTTTT CASSLSTGDGGELFF
TRBJ1-1 - 13 - TRBV30 TGTGCCTGGAGTGTGTCCTCCCGGACTGAAGCTTTCTTT CAWSVSSRTEAFF
TRBJ1-3 TRBD1 15 - TRBV7-9 TGTGCCAGCAGCTCAACAGGGGGGAGTGGAAACACCATATATTTT CASSSTGGSGNTIYF
TRBJ2-1 - 15 - TRBV11-2 TGTGCCAGCAGCTTACCCCGGGACCCAAGTCGTGAGCAGTTCTTC CASSLPRDPSREQFF
TRBJ1-1 TRBD1 15 - TRBV28 TGTGCCAGCAGTTTAGCATCAGGGGGCGCGGGGAAAGCTTTCTTT CASSLASGGAGKAFF
TRBJ2-7 TRBD1 15 - TRBV27 TGTGCCAGCAGTTTAAGGACAGGTCACCTCTACGAGCAGTACTTC CASSLRTGHLYEQYF
TRBJ2-1 TRBD2 16 - TRBV5-1 TGCGCCAGCAGCTTGTTGCCTAGCGGGAGTTACAATGAGCAGTTCTTC CASSLLPSGSYNEQFF
TRBJ2-7 - 14 - TRBV18 TGTGCCAGCTCATTTCAACAGGGTTCCCACGAGCAGTACTTC CASSFQQGSHEQYF
TRBJ2-7 - 14 - TRBV5-6 TGTGCCAGCAGCCCCCGGGGTAGCGGCTACGAGCAGTACTTC CASSPRGSGYEQYF
TRBJ2-3 - 14 - TRBV13 TGTGCCAGCAGCTTACGAACAGGATCCGATACGCAGTATTTT CASSLRTGSDTQYF
TRBJ1-1 - 18 - TRBV11-2 TGTGCCAGCAGCAGGGGACGGGGGGGGCTACTCCAGTACACTGAAGCTTTCTTT CASSRGRGGLLQYTEAFF
TRBJ2-7 TRBD1 14 - TRBV5-1 TGCGCCAGCAGATATGACAGGGTGCGAGGCGAGCAGTACTTC CASRYDRVRGEQYF
TRBJ1-5 - 15 once TRBV28 TGTGCCAGCAGTTTGGGGGGCAGCATGGGACAGCCCCAGCATTTT CASSLGGSMGQPQHF
TRBJ2-3 TRBD2 16 - TRBV29-1 TGCAGCGTCAGTCACGGACTAGCAGACAGCACAGATACGCAGTATTTT CSVSHGLADSTDTQYF
TRBJ2-1 TRBD2 16 - TRBV5-1 TGCGCCAGCATGACCGGGACTAGCGGGAGGGGGAATGAGCAGTTCTTC CASMTGTSGRGNEQFF
TRBJ2-7 TRBD2 16 - TRBV27 TGTGCCAGCAGTCCCCAAATAGGGGAGGGCCCCTACGAGCAGTACTTC CASSPQIGEGPYEQYF
TRBJ1-3 - 15 - TRBV5-1 TGCGCCAGCAGCTTAGGAGGGGGGACTGGAAACACCATATATTTT CASSLGGGTGNTIYF
TRBJ2-7 TRBD2 18 - TRBV5-5 TGTGCCAGCAGCTTGGGTGCTATCGCTAGCGGGGCCTCCTACGAGCAGTACTTC CASSLGAIASGASYEQYF
TRBJ2-7 TRBD1 17 once TRBV27 TGTGCCACATGGGGTTCCGCTACAGGGGCGTCCTCCTACGAGCAGTACTTC CATWGSATGASSYEQYF
TRBJ2-3 - 16 once TRBV4-3 TGCGCCAGCAGCCAAGACAACAGGACAAGGACAGATACGCAGTATTTT CASSQDNRTRTDTQYF
TRBJ2-1 TRBD1 16 - TRBV7-9 TGTGCCAGCAGCCTGAGCAGGGGGCTATCCTACAATGAGCAGTTCTTC CASSLSRGLSYNEQFF
TRBJ2-3 - 13 - TRBV11-2 TGTGCCAGCAGCTTAGAAGGGGCAGATACGCAGTATTTT CASSLEGADTQYF
TRBJ1-2 - 16 - TRBV9 TGTGCCAGCAGCGGGCAGGGGTGGCCCGATACCCATGGCTACACCTTC CASSGQGWPDTHGYTF
TRBJ2-1 TRBD2 15 - TRBV5-1 TGCGCCAGCAGCTTGGTCCTAGCGGAAGGAGGTGAGCAGTTCTTC CASSLVLAEGGEQFF
TRBJ1-1 - 14 once TRBV4-1 TGCGCCAGCAGCCAACGACAGGACTTACCTGAAGCTTTCTTT CASSQRQDLPEAFF
TRBJ2-5 - 15 - TRBV5-1 TGCGCCAGCAGCTTGGGGGACGGGTACCAAGAGACCCAGTACTTC CASSLGDGYQETQYF
TRBJ2-1 TRBD2 18 - TRBV2 TGTGCCCCCAGGGGGAGGCGGGAGGGGAAAAACTCCTACAATGAGCAGTTCTTC CAPRGRREGKNSYNEQFF
TRBJ1-1 - 15 once TRBV7-2 TGTGCCAGCAGCTTAGTTAGGGGAGTGAACACTGAAGCTTTCTTT CASSLVRGVNTEAFF
TRBJ1-3 TRBD1 17 - TRBV18 TGTGCCAGCTCACCACCATCGACAGGGTCAGGTGGAAACACCATATATTTT CASSPPSTGSGGNTIYF
TRBJ1-5 TRBD1 18 - TRBV7-2 TGTGCCAGCAGCTTAGGCCCCGGACAGGGCCTTTCTTATCAGCCCCAGCATTTT CASSLGPGQGLSYQPQHF
TRBJ1-5 - 15 - TRBV19 TGTGCCAGTAGTATATCTGGGCGTTCGGGTCAGCCCCAGCATTTT CASSISGRSGQPQHF